The 28 T cell receptor beta chains listed next were all sequenced from one sample in a study of cytomegalovirus exposure and HLA in healthy donors. It was with 60 Vbeta and 13 Jbeta primers that the PCR ran. Only in-frame clones appear in the TCRdb table, and some are missing; sequencing was by immunoSEQ multiplex PCR. The sample includes nearly 300,000 clones, just over 85% of them seen just once. Source material: PBMCs. These receptors were obtained from a man between 35 and 55 years old in good health and CMV-seropositive.

The V call is TRBV9, the J call TRBJ1-3, with D perhaps TRBD1 (6 bases). Germline V gives CDR1 SGDLS, CDR2 YYNGEE. V was shortened by 0 bases and J by 3 bases, with 16 bases between the two germline ends. CDR3 length equals 17 residues. CDR3 in DNA: TGTGCCAGCAGCGTAGGCCCCGGACAGATGATTGGAAACACCATATATTTT. Translated, it gives CASSVGPGQMIGNTIYF.

The CDR3 DNA is TGTGCCAGCAGTTTATATACGGAGGACACTGAAGCTTTCTTT. Amino acid sequence: CASSLYTEDTEAFF. The chain combines TRBV28 with TRBJ1-1; D unclear. Germline V gene sequence: CDR1 MDHEN, CDR2 SYDVKM. The CDR3 contains 14 residues. V was pared by 1 base and J by 3 bases, with 9 bases between.

This clone turned up a few times. The CDR3 sequence: CAISEDRDDYGYTF. In DNA form, the CDR3 reads TGTGCCATCAGTGAGGACAGGGACGACTATGGCTACACCTTC. The chain employs TRBV10-3 and TRBJ1-2; 7 bases line up with TRBD1. After removal of 2 bases from V and 3 bases from J, the junction contained 3 bases not matched to a gene. The CDR3 length is 14 residues. Per the germline V gene, CDR1 is ENHRY and CDR2 is SYGVKD.

The chain joins TRBV5-1 to TRBJ2-5; possible D gene TRBD1, 5 bases. The J call may not be correct, given that the DNA end is closer to TRBJ2-7. CDR1 is SGHRS and CDR2 is YFSETQ in the germline V gene. This CDR3 has 13 amino acids. The CDR3 DNA follows: TGCGCCAGCAGCTTACAGGTCTCCTACGAGCAGTACTTC. It encodes CASSLQVSYEQYF.

This clone was seen only once. This rearrangement joins TRBV9 to TRBJ2-1; 7 bases map to TRBD2. Germline V gives CDR1 SGDLS, CDR2 YYNGEE. Trimming at V came to 0 bases and at J to 7 bases, leaving 4 bases not matched to a gene. CDR3 length: 14 residues. CDR3 in DNA: TGTGCCAGCAGCGTAGTTGGGGGGGGGAATGAGCAGTTCTTC. It specifies CASSVVGGGNEQFF.

A few counts support this clone. The J gene is TRBJ2-7, the V gene TRBV5-6; D gene ambiguous. This CDR3 spans 14 amino acids. Germline assignment: CDR1 SGHDT and CDR2 YYEEEE. V shed 0 bases and J shed 3 bases, with 10 bases lying between them. CDR3 protein: CASSLGQVNYEQYF. CDR3 DNA sequence: TGTGCCAGCAGCTTGGGGCAGGTAAACTACGAGCAGTACTTC.

The chain recombines TRBV30 with TRBJ1-2; 7 bases agree with TRBD1. The V gene end was trimmed by 4 bases and the J gene end by 2 bases; junction bases not matched to a gene: 1. Germline loops: CDR1 GTSNPN, CDR2 SVGIG (reference sequence). CDR3 size: 12 residues. The CDR3 DNA reads TGTGCCTGGACAGGGGGGAACTATGGCTACACCTTC. This encodes CAWTGGNYGYTF.

The chain joins TRBV5-1 to TRBJ2-5; D possibly corresponds to TRBD2 (6 bases). V was clipped by 1 base and J by 0 bases, with 10 bases between them. CDR1 and CDR2 from the germline V gene are SGHRS and YFSETQ. This CDR3 is 15 amino acids long. The CDR3 spells CASSLSGGYQETQYF. As DNA, the CDR3 is TGCGCCAGCAGCTTGTCTGGGGGGTACCAAGAGACCCAGTACTTC.

The chain joins TRBV10-2 to TRBJ2-4; TRBD2 matches at 13 bases. The CDR3 is 15 amino acids. The J segment lost 9 bases and the V segment lost 5 bases, leaving 7 bases of the junction unmatched. The germline gives CDR1 WSHSY, CDR2 SAAADI. Written as DNA, the CDR3 is TGCGCCAGCAGTTTACTAGCGGGAGGGGAAACCATTCAGTACTTC. Protein: CASSLLAGGETIQYF.

The chain couples TRBV13 to TRBJ1-1, with D perhaps TRBD1 (6 bases). The CDR3 covers 14 residues. Looked up from germline, CDR1 is PRHDT and CDR2 is FYEKMQ (reference sequence). V lost 1 base, J lost 6 bases, and 12 bases lay in between. The DNA of the CDR3 is TGTGCCAGCAGCTTAGTAACAGGGAATGCTGAAGCTTTCTTT. Residues: CASSLVTGNAEAFF.

The CDR3 is CASSRTGGYQPQHF. The CDR3 DNA sequence: TGTGCCAGCAGCCGTACCGGGGGGTATCAGCCCCAGCATTTT. The rearrangement uses TRBV6-5 and TRBJ1-5; tentatively, D is TRBD1 (5 bases). With 6 bases removed from V and 5 bases from J, the gap between germline ends came to 14 bases. Germline CDR1 and CDR2: MNHEY and SVGAGI. The CDR3 consists of 14 residues.

The CDR3 DNA follows: TGTGCCAGCAGGACAGGGTTATACGAGCAGTACTTC. This gives the protein CASRTGLYEQYF. The chain combines TRBV2 with TRBJ2-7, with 7 bases fitting TRBD1. The CDR3 is 12 amino acids. Germline CDR1 SNHLY, CDR2 FYNNEI. V shed 6 bases and J 4 bases; nucleotides not matched to a gene: 3.

As to this clone: One end of the junction does not line up with germline, which may come from a read error. This sequence joins TRBV7-9 and TRBJ1-1; D not certain. Germline V gene lookup returns CDR1 SEHNR and CDR2 FQNEAQ (reference sequence). The CDR3 runs to 15 residues. The CDR3 spells CSSSLIAAKNTEAFF. Written as DNA, the CDR3 is TGTTCCAGCAGCTTAATAGCGGCTAAGAACACTGAAGCTTTCTTT.

Here the CDR3 DNA reads TGTGCCAGTAGTATCTTGGACAGGGGGAACACTGAAGCTTTCTTT. It yields the protein CASSILDRGNTEAFF. The chain recombines TRBV19 with TRBJ1-1, with 9 nucleotides matching TRBD1. The junction had 3 bases not matched to a gene; V was cut back by 3 bases and J by 1 base. Germline V gene data show CDR1 as LNHDA and CDR2 as SQIVND (reference sequence). This CDR3 is built from 15 residues.

This clone was recorded only once. V gene TRBV29-1 combines with J gene TRBJ2-7, with 8 positions matching TRBD1. Germline V lookup: CDR1 SQVTM, CDR2 ANQGSEA. This CDR3 contains 13 residues. V lost 4 bases to trimming and J lost 6 bases; unmatched junction nucleotides: 8. CDR3 DNA sequence: TGCAGCGTTGGAAGCAGGGGGCAGGGCGAGCAGTACTTC. It yields the protein CSVGSRGQGEQYF.

The V call is TRBV28, the J call TRBJ1-2, with D unclear. Trimming left V 8 bases short and J 5 bases short, with 6 bases between. Germline assignment: CDR1 MDHEN and CDR2 SYDVKM. This CDR3 is 10 amino acids long. CDR3 loop: CASRAYGYTF. The CDR3 region has the DNA TGTGCCAGCCGAGCGTATGGCTACACCTTC.

The chain employs TRBV5-1 and TRBJ2-5; tentative D call: TRBD2 (5 bases). The CDR3 has 14 amino acids. The germline CDR1 and CDR2 sequences are SGHRS and YFSETQ. V was pared by 3 bases and J by 5 bases, with 14 bases between. In nucleotides, the CDR3 is TGCGCCAGCAGCTCGGACCAAAGAGGGGAGACCCAGTACTTC. Translated, it gives CASSSDQRGETQYF.

Only one count was recorded for this clone. In DNA, the CDR3 is TGCGCCAGCAGCCAAGGCGGGAGCTCCTACGAGCAGTACTTC. This codes for CASSQGGSSYEQYF. V and J are TRBV4-1 and TRBJ2-7, with 7 bases lining up with TRBD2. The CDR3 runs 14 residues. Losses at the gene ends were 1 base for V and 0 bases for J; bases not matched to a gene: 0. Germline CDR1 MGHRA, CDR2 YSYEKL.

This chain connects TRBV5-1 to TRBJ2-7; 8 nucleotides line up with TRBD1. CDR1 is SGHRS and CDR2 is YFSETQ in the germline V gene. The CDR3 consists of 17 residues. V lost 0 bases, J lost 6 bases, and 14 bases stayed unmatched. Here the CDR3 DNA reads TGCGCCAGCAGCTTGGCCGATCAGGGGGCGGCCGTTGCCGAGCAGTACTTC. Its translation is CASSLADQGAAVAEQYF. The whole variable domain, filled in from reference TRBV5-1 and TRBJ2-7, reads KAGVTQTPRYLIKTRGQQVTLSCSPISGHRSVSWYQQTPGQGLQFLFEYFSETQRNKGNFPGRFSGRQFSNSRSEMNVSTLELGDSALYLCASSLADQGAAVAEQYFGPGTRLTVT.

The chain employs TRBV28 and TRBJ1-3, with 11 bases aligning to TRBD1. The CDR3 extends over 15 amino acids. Trimming at V came to 4 bases and at J to 4 bases, leaving 3 bases not matched to a gene. Germline V gives CDR1 MDHEN, CDR2 SYDVKM. CDR3 amino acids: CASSSDRGRGNTIYF. The CDR3 bases are TGTGCCAGCAGTTCGGACAGGGGGCGGGGAAACACCATATATTTT.

The V gene is TRBV29-1, the J gene TRBJ2-2, with a tentative D call TRBD1 (6 bases). The CDR3 runs to 12 residues. Germline V gene data show CDR1 as SQVTM and CDR2 as ANQGSEA. Trimming pared 3 bases from V and 5 bases from J, leaving 7 bases between. CDR3 residues: CSVEDSTGELFF. The CDR3 DNA reads as TGCAGCGTTGAGGACAGTACCGGGGAGCTGTTTTTT.

The J gene is TRBJ1-5, the V gene TRBV5-8; TRBD1 is a possible D gene (5 bases). CDR3 length equals 14 residues. V lost 1 base and J lost 7, with 12 bases in between. Germline V lookup: CDR1 SGHTS, CDR2 YDEGEE. The DNA of the CDR3 is TGTGCCAGCAGCTTGACGCATGGGGGGCAGCCCCAGCATTTT. Translation: CASSLTHGGQPQHF.

This chain links TRBV4-1 with TRBJ1-1; 7 bases map to TRBD1. CDR3 length equals 17 residues. V dropped 4 bases and J dropped 0; count of bases not matched to a gene: 11. Germline V gene lookup returns CDR1 MGHRA and CDR2 YSYEKL. Here the CDR3 DNA reads TGCGCCAGCAGCCTGTGGGGGACAGCTTATATGAACACTGAAGCTTTCTTT. Encoded protein: CASSLWGTAYMNTEAFF.

V is TRBV5-4 and J is TRBJ2-5, with D perhaps TRBD2 (5 bases). Germline V gene lookup returns CDR1 SGHNT and CDR2 YYREEE (reference sequence). This CDR3 spans 12 amino acids. With 4 bases removed from V and 4 bases from J, the gap between germline ends came to 8 bases. For the CDR3, the DNA is TGTGCCAGCAGCGCGGGCTCAGAGACCCAGTACTTC. As protein: CASSAGSETQYF.

The chain links TRBV13 to TRBJ2-5, with 7 bases lining up with TRBD1. The CDR3 is 17 amino acids. Losses at the gene ends were 0 bases for V and 7 bases for J; bases not matched to a gene: 14. The V gene's germline CDR1 is PRHDT and CDR2 FYEKMQ (reference sequence). The CDR3 here is CASSLGGTGVPTPTQYF. The DNA of the CDR3 is TGTGCCAGCAGCTTAGGAGGAACAGGGGTCCCGACCCCGACCCAGTACTTC.

V and J are TRBV27 and TRBJ2-5; 7 bases align to TRBD1. The DNA matches TRBJ2-7 better at its end, which makes the J call doubtful. CDR1 is MNHEY and CDR2 is SMNVEV in the germline V gene (reference sequence). CDR3 length equals 15 residues. The CDR3 loop is CASRWDSLGSYEQYF. The CDR3 coding sequence is TGTGCCAGCAGGTGGGACAGCCTCGGCTCCTACGAGCAGTACTTC.

The rearrangement joins TRBV19 to TRBJ1-5; D is ambiguous. Germline lookup yields CDR1 LNHDA and CDR2 SQIVND (reference sequence). The CDR3 has 11 residues. V was pared by 8 bases and J by 6 bases, with 8 bases between. CDR3: CASGGLQPQHF. The CDR3 DNA reads as TGTGCCAGTGGCGGGCTTCAGCCCCAGCATTTT.

In DNA, the CDR3 is TGTGCCAGCAGTAAAATTACCCCGGGACAGGGGGCCACAGATACGCAGTATTTT. It specifies CASSKITPGQGATDTQYF. The chain recombines TRBV27 with TRBJ2-3; TRBD1 aligns across 12 bases. Germline assignment: CDR1 MNHEY and CDR2 SMNVEV (reference sequence). Trimming took 5 bases from V and 2 from J; bases not matched to a gene: 11. This CDR3 has 18 amino acids.